The 18 T cell receptor beta chains below all came from one sample that was sequenced in a study of T cell responses to AZD1222 COVID-19 vaccine (dated by TCRdb to the early 2020s). In the paper's terms, the time point label means: baseline before first vaccination. The library relied on the immunoSEQ multiplex PCR assay. As stored in TCRdb, this immuneACCESS dataset retains in-frame rearrangements with V and J assigned. A fraction of the clones does not appear; measured against another copy, unresolved V genes explain less than half of the discrepancy, and the remainder lacks a known reason. Recorded for this sample are more than 100,000 clones; about 90% of them occurred a single time. The ten largest clones represent roughly 20% of the sample. This specimen consisted of peripheral blood, obtained on day 0 of AZD1222 vaccination. These TCRs come from an adult in good health.

V is TRBV30 and J is TRBJ2-2; D is undetermined. CDR3 length equals 13 residues. Per the germline V gene, CDR1 is GTSNPN and CDR2 is SVGIG (reference sequence). Trimming left V 4 bases short and J 7 bases short, with 13 bases between. CDR3 DNA sequence: TGTGCCTGGACTTTGTCCCCCGGCGGGGAGCTGTTTTTT. As protein: CAWTLSPGGELFF.

The chain has TRBV19 and TRBJ1-2; D not certain. This CDR3 is built from 15 residues. CDR1 is LNHDA and CDR2 is SQIVND in the germline V gene (reference sequence). V lost 1 base, J lost 1 base, and 10 bases lay in between. The DNA for the CDR3 is TGTGCCAGTAGTATAGCGCCGGGAGATAACTATGGCTACACCTTC. Residues: CASSIAPGDNYGYTF.

This clone has just one count. The chain joins TRBV5-1 to TRBJ2-7; 8 positions agree with TRBD2. Germline CDR1 reads SGHRS; CDR2 reads YFSETQ. This CDR3 has 14 residues. J was trimmed by 4 bases and V by 4 bases; bases with no gene match: 7. The chain's CDR3 is CASSPGVAGYEQYF. The CDR3 bases are TGCGCCAGCAGCCCCGGGGTAGCGGGATACGAGCAGTACTTC.

This sequence joins TRBV10-3 and TRBJ1-2, with 9 bases matching TRBD1. The germline CDR1 and CDR2 sequences are ENHRY and SYGVKD. Germline trimming cut 5 bases from V and 2 bases from J; bases unmatched to any gene: 3. The CDR3 sequence is 14 residues long. The DNA for the CDR3 is TGTGCCATCAGTCCCGGGACAGGGAACTATGGCTACACCTTC. Translation: CAISPGTGNYGYTF.

The chain is built from TRBV19 and TRBJ2-1; D is ambiguous. This CDR3 region has 16 residues. Trimming shortened V by 7 bases and J by 2 bases, and 18 bases separated the two germline ends. CDR1 and CDR2 (germline): LNHDA, SQIVND (reference sequence). The DNA of the CDR3 is TGTGCCAGTAAGGGTAGTGGGTTCCAAACCTACAATGAGCAGTTCTTC. It codes for CASKGSGFQTYNEQFF. The variable domain in full, completed from reference TRBV19 and TRBJ2-1, reads DGGITQSPKYLFRKEGQNVTLSCEQNLNHDAMYWYRQDPGQGLRLIYYSQIVNDFQKGDIAEGYSVSREKKESFPLTVTSAQKNPTAFYLCASKGSGFQTYNEQFFGPGTRLTVL.

This clone was seen a single time. The CDR3 protein is CASSIYRDPYNEQFF. The CDR3, as DNA: TGTGCCAGCAGTATATACAGGGACCCTTACAATGAGCAGTTCTTC. This chain uses TRBV6-5 with TRBJ2-1; D is perhaps TRBD1 (6 bases). The length of the CDR3 is 15 residues. Trimming shortened V by 5 bases and J by 4 bases, and 15 bases separated the two germline ends. Germline V lookup: CDR1 MNHEY, CDR2 SVGAGI.

V and J are TRBV7-2 and TRBJ1-6, with D possibly matching TRBD1 (5 bases). Germline V gene data show CDR1 as SGHTA and CDR2 as FQGNSA. This CDR3 comprises 15 residues. Trimming pared 1 base from V and 7 bases from J, leaving 11 bases between. Here the CDR3 DNA reads TGTGCCAGCAGCTTAGGCCAGGGCCCCAATTCACCCCTCCACTTT. This sequence encodes CASSLGQGPNSPLHF. The variable domain in full, completed from reference TRBV7-2 and TRBJ1-6, reads GAGVSQSPSNKVTEKGKDVELRCDPISGHTALYWYRQSLGQGLEFLIYFQGNSAPDKSGLPSDRFSAERTGGSVSTLTIQRTQQEDSAVYLCASSLGQGPNSPLHFGNGTRLTVT.

The chain links TRBV19 to TRBJ1-4, with unresolved D. V lost 9 bases and J lost 5, with 10 bases in between. CDR1 and CDR2 from the germline V gene are LNHDA and SQIVND (reference sequence). The CDR3 has 12 amino acids. DNA of the CDR3: TGTGCCAGCGGATCCCTGAATGAAAAACTGTTTTTT. Translated: CASGSLNEKLFF.

This chain joins TRBV19 and TRBJ2-7; D uncertain. V shed 1 base and J shed 3 bases, with 7 bases lying between them. CDR3 size: 13 residues. Germline lookup yields CDR1 LNHDA and CDR2 SQIVND (reference sequence). The CDR3 sequence: CASSIGPGYEQYF. Here the CDR3 DNA reads TGTGCCAGTAGTATAGGCCCCGGCTACGAGCAGTACTTC. Full variable domain (remainder filled in from reference TRBV19 and TRBJ2-7): DGGITQSPKYLFRKEGQNVTLSCEQNLNHDAMYWYRQDPGQGLRLIYYSQIVNDFQKGDIAEGYSVSREKKESFPLTVTSAQKNPTAFYLCASSIGPGYEQYFGPGTRLTVT.

The chain recombines TRBV24-1 with TRBJ2-7; the D call may be TRBD1 or TRBD2 (5 bases each). The CDR3 runs 16 residues. V was cut by 5 bases and J by 1 base, with 17 bases left in between. Germline V gene sequence: CDR1 KGHDR, CDR2 SFDVKD. For the CDR3, the DNA is TGTGCCACCAGTGGAACAACCCCCAGGGAGTCCTACGAGCAGTACTTC. Protein sequence: CATSGTTPRESYEQYF.

This chain links TRBV7-2 with TRBJ2-1; D ambiguous. The V gene lost 1 base and the J gene lost 2 bases, with 6 bases spanning the gap. This CDR3 is built from 14 residues. Germline V gene data show CDR1 as SGHTA and CDR2 as FQGNSA. CDR3 amino acids: CASSLVATYNEQFF. The CDR3 DNA reads as TGTGCCAGCAGCTTAGTGGCCACCTACAATGAGCAGTTCTTC.

The chain recombines TRBV28 with TRBJ1-5; D gene unclear. There are 15 residues in the CDR3. Deletions cut 2 bases from V and 1 base from J, with 9 bases between. Germline V CDR1 and CDR2: MDHEN, SYDVKM. Written as DNA, the CDR3 is TGTGCCAGCAGTTTAGGGAGGGCGAGCAATCAGCCCCAGCATTTT. It is translated as CASSLGRASNQPQHF.

V and J are TRBV9 and TRBJ1-2; 10 bases are a match to TRBD1. Trimming took 4 bases from V and 8 from J; bases not matched to a gene: 5. CDR1 is SGDLS, CDR2 YYNGEE, per germline. This CDR3 has 13 amino acids. This CDR3 reads CASSTTGGHGYTF. The CDR3, as DNA: TGTGCCAGCAGCACGACAGGGGGCCACGGCTACACCTTC.

This rearrangement joins TRBV29-1 to TRBJ1-1; D is possibly TRBD1 (6 bases). CDR1 and CDR2 (germline): SQVTM, ANQGSEA. CDR3 size: 13 residues. The V and J ends lost 6 bases and 1 base respectively, with 12 bases between them. DNA of the CDR3: TGCAGCGTCTCGACAGGACCGAACACTGAAGCTTTCTTT. Translated, it gives CSVSTGPNTEAFF.

The gene calls are TRBV7-2 and TRBJ1-1; no reliable D call. The ends were cut back, 2 bases at V and 6 bases at J, with 16 bases in the middle. The CDR3 is 15 residues long. Germline V gene lookup returns CDR1 SGHTA and CDR2 FQGNSA. The CDR3 region is CASSLQSGKRAEAFF. Here the CDR3 DNA reads TGTGCCAGCAGCTTACAGTCGGGGAAAAGAGCTGAAGCTTTCTTT.

The rearrangement joins TRBV10-1 to TRBJ2-1, with 8 bases aligning to TRBD1. V shed 8 bases and J 4 bases; nucleotides not matched to a gene: 10. The CDR3 loop spans 15 amino acids. The germline CDR1 and CDR2 sequences are WNHNN and SYGVQD (reference sequence). The CDR3 region is CASSSGQGRYNEQFF. Written as DNA, the CDR3 is TGCGCCAGCTCCTCCGGACAGGGCCGTTACAATGAGCAGTTCTTC.

This chain links TRBV28 with TRBJ1-1, with D unclear. The germline gives CDR1 MDHEN, CDR2 SYDVKM. V was cut by 5 bases and J by 1 base, with 8 bases left in between. CDR3 length: 13 residues. CDR3 DNA sequence: TGTGCCAGCAGTGTCCCCCCGAACACTGAAGCTTTCTTT. It encodes CASSVPPNTEAFF.

The rearrangement uses TRBV5-1 and TRBJ1-1; D is perhaps TRBD1 (5 bases). Germline assignment: CDR1 SGHRS and CDR2 YFSETQ. The CDR3 runs 16 residues. Trimming left V 6 bases short and J 0 bases short, with 18 bases between. The CDR3 DNA reads TGCGCCAGCATGACTGGGGCAGGGAGGGTGAACACTGAAGCTTTCTTT. Its protein is CASMTGAGRVNTEAFF.